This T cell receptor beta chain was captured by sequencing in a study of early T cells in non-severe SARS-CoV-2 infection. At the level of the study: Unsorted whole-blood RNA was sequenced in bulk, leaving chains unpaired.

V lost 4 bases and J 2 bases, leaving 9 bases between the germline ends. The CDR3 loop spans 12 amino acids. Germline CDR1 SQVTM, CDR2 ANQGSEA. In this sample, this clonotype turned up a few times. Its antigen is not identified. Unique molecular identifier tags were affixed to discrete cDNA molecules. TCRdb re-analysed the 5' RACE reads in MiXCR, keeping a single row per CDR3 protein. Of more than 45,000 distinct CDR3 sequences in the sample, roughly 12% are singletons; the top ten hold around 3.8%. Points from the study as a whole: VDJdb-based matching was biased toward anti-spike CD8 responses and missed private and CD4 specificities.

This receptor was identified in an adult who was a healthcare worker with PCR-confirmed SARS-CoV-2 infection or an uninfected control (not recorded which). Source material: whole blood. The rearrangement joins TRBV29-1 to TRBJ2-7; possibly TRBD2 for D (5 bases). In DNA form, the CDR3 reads TGCAGCGTTGGCCCGGGGACCTACGAGCAGTACTTC. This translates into CSVGPGTYEQYF.